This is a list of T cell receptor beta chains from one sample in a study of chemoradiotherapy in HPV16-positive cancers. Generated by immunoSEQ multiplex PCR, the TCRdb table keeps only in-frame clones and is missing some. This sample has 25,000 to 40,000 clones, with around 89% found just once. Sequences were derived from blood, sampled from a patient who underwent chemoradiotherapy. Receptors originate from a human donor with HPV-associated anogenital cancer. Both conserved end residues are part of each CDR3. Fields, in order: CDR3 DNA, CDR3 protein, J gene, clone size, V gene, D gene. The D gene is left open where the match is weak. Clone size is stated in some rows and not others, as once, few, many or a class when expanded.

DNA: TGTGCCAGCAGCCCAGGGACGGATGGAAACTACAATGAGCAGTTCTTC
CDR3: CASSPGTDGNYNEQFF
J: TRBJ2-1
size: -
V: TRBV7-3
D: -

DNA: TGTGCCAGCAGCCGGGGAGGAGGATATGAACGAACTGAAGCTTTCTTT
CDR3: CASSRGGGYERTEAFF
J: TRBJ1-1
size: -
V: TRBV2
D: -

DNA: TGTGCCAGCAGCTTAGCTGGGACAGGGAGTCTCACAGATACGCAGTATTTT
CDR3: CASSLAGTGSLTDTQYF
J: TRBJ2-3
size: -
V: TRBV7-9
D: TRBD1

DNA: TGTGCCATCAGAGGGACAGGGGGCGAGCAGTACTTC
CDR3: CAIRGTGGEQYF
J: TRBJ2-7
size: -
V: TRBV10-3
D: TRBD1

DNA: TGTGCCAGCAGCTTTGCCCTAGGGGGAAATGAGCAGTTCTTC
CDR3: CASSFALGGNEQFF
J: TRBJ2-1
size: few
V: TRBV11-2
D: -

DNA: TGTGCCAGTAGTAAGGAGGGACTAGCGGGATTCTACGAGCAGTACTTC
CDR3: CASSKEGLAGFYEQYF
J: TRBJ2-7
size: -
V: TRBV19
D: TRBD2

DNA: TGCGCCAGCAGTGCCACCGGGACCTCGGAGGGCGGGGAGCTGTTTTTT
CDR3: CASSATGTSEGGELFF
J: TRBJ2-2
size: -
V: TRBV10-1
D: -

DNA: TGTGCCAGCAGCGGAGGGGGGACAGGGTTCTATGGCTACACCTTC
CDR3: CASSGGGTGFYGYTF
J: TRBJ1-2
size: -
V: TRBV7-9
D: TRBD1

DNA: TGTGCCAGCAGTTTTAACAGCTACTCTGAAGCTTTCTTT
CDR3: CASSFNSYSEAFF
J: TRBJ1-1
size: once
V: TRBV27
D: -

DNA: TGTGCCAGCAGCCAGGACAGAGAGACTGAAGCTTTCTTT
CDR3: CASSQDRETEAFF
J: TRBJ1-1
size: -
V: TRBV14
D: -

DNA: TGTGCCAGCACTCCGTCCCCCAGTCCCTACGAGCAGTACTTC
CDR3: CASTPSPSPYEQYF
J: TRBJ2-7
size: -
V: TRBV2
D: -

DNA: TGCGCCAGCAGCCAAGAAAGGGGGGGGCGCACAGATACGCAGTATTTT
CDR3: CASSQERGGRTDTQYF
J: TRBJ2-3
size: -
V: TRBV4-1
D: -

DNA: TGTGCCAGCAGCCGGGACAGGACCGGCTCTCAAGAGACCCAGTACTTC
CDR3: CASSRDRTGSQETQYF
J: TRBJ2-5
size: -
V: TRBV5-4
D: TRBD1

DNA: TGTGCCAGCAGCTGGGGGCCACCCCCCTACAATGAGCAGTTCTTC
CDR3: CASSWGPPPYNEQFF
J: TRBJ2-1
size: few
V: TRBV13
D: -

DNA: TGTGCCAGCTCACCTAGACAGGGGCCGGTGGATGGCTACACCTTC
CDR3: CASSPRQGPVDGYTF
J: TRBJ1-2
size: -
V: TRBV18
D: TRBD1

DNA: TGTGCCAGTAGGAAACAGGGGGCCTATGGCTACACCTTC
CDR3: CASRKQGAYGYTF
J: TRBJ1-2
size: -
V: TRBV19
D: TRBD1

DNA: TGCGCCAGCAGCAGCACAGGGTTGGTCACTGAAGCTTTCTTT
CDR3: CASSSTGLVTEAFF
J: TRBJ1-1
size: -
V: TRBV5-1
D: -

DNA: TGTGCCAGCAGCTTTGGGTTGACAGGGAACACTGAAGCTTTCTTT
CDR3: CASSFGLTGNTEAFF
J: TRBJ1-1
size: -
V: TRBV5-4
D: -

DNA: TGTGCCAGCGGCGACACTCCAGGAGCTTTCTTT
CDR3: CASGDTPGAFF
J: TRBJ1-1
size: few
V: TRBV7-9
D: -

DNA: TGTGCCAGTAGCCTTAGGACAGGGGAGGTAGATACGCAGTATTTT
CDR3: CASSLRTGEVDTQYF
J: TRBJ2-3
size: -
V: TRBV19
D: TRBD1

DNA: TGTGCCAGCAGACTAGCGGTGAACACCGGGGAGCTGTTTTTT
CDR3: CASRLAVNTGELFF
J: TRBJ2-2
size: -
V: TRBV14
D: TRBD2

DNA: TGTGCCAGCAGTGAGACTTGGCTGAACACTGAAGCTTTCTTT
CDR3: CASSETWLNTEAFF
J: TRBJ1-1
size: -
V: TRBV2
D: -

DNA: TGTGCCAGCAGTCAGGGGGCATCGTACCAAGAGACCCAGTACTTC
CDR3: CASSQGASYQETQYF
J: TRBJ2-5
size: -
V: TRBV11-2
D: TRBD1

DNA: TGCGCCAGCAGCTTGGGTACAGGGGGTAATTCACCCCTCCACTTT
CDR3: CASSLGTGGNSPLHF
J: TRBJ1-6
size: -
V: TRBV5-1
D: TRBD1

DNA: TGTGCCAGCAGTCCCGGACTAGCGGGAACCTACGAGCAGTACTTC
CDR3: CASSPGLAGTYEQYF
J: TRBJ2-7
size: -
V: TRBV28
D: TRBD2

DNA: TGTGCCACCAGCAGAGACCTAGCGGGAGGAGGGTACAATGAGCAGTTCTTC
CDR3: CATSRDLAGGGYNEQFF
J: TRBJ2-1
size: once
V: TRBV15
D: TRBD2

DNA: TGCAGCGTTGAAGAAGAAGGGGCCGACACCGGGGAGCTGTTTTTT
CDR3: CSVEEEGADTGELFF
J: TRBJ2-2
size: few
V: TRBV29-1
D: -

DNA: TGTGCCAGTAGTTCCCCCGAGGCCTACGAGCAGTACTTC
CDR3: CASSSPEAYEQYF
J: TRBJ2-7
size: -
V: TRBV19
D: -

DNA: TGTGCCAGCAGACAATTTAATCAGCCCCAGCATTTT
CDR3: CASRQFNQPQHF
J: TRBJ1-5
size: medium-sized
V: TRBV6-1
D: -

DNA: TGCGCCAGCAGCCAAGATGACAGGGGGATCACCGGGGAGCTGTTTTTT
CDR3: CASSQDDRGITGELFF
J: TRBJ2-2
size: -
V: TRBV4-1
D: TRBD1

DNA: TGTGCCAGCTTACCTAACTCTGGGGCCAACGTCCTGACTTTC
CDR3: CASLPNSGANVLTF
J: TRBJ2-6
size: -
V: TRBV18
D: -

DNA: TGTGCCAGCAGTGAAGCAGGACAGAGTAGCTCCTATAATTCACCCCTCCACTTT
CDR3: CASSEAGQSSSYNSPLHF
J: TRBJ1-6
size: -
V: TRBV6-1
D: -

DNA: TGTGCCAGCAGTCCAACAGGGGAATTATTTGATTCACCCCTCCACTTT
CDR3: CASSPTGELFDSPLHF
J: TRBJ1-6
size: -
V: TRBV28
D: TRBD1

DNA: TGTGCCAGCAGCTTAGCTACCCTGAACACTGAAGCTTTCTTT
CDR3: CASSLATLNTEAFF
J: TRBJ1-1
size: -
V: TRBV11-2
D: -

DNA: TGTGCCAGCAGCCAAAGGACAGGGGGCGTTCAGCCCCAGCATTTT
CDR3: CASSQRTGGVQPQHF
J: TRBJ1-5
size: -
V: TRBV5-8
D: TRBD1

DNA: TGTGCCAGCAGTGACAGCCCGCTGTACCAAGAGACCCAGTACTTC
CDR3: CASSDSPLYQETQYF
J: TRBJ2-5
size: -
V: TRBV2
D: -

DNA: TGTGCCAGCAGTTCTCGGGGCGGATCTAGGATTGGCTACACCTTC
CDR3: CASSSRGGSRIGYTF
J: TRBJ1-2
size: -
V: TRBV5-6
D: -

DNA: TGTGCCAGTAGTATAGATGGGGCCCTGAATGAGCAGTTCTTC
CDR3: CASSIDGALNEQFF
J: TRBJ2-1
size: -
V: TRBV19
D: -